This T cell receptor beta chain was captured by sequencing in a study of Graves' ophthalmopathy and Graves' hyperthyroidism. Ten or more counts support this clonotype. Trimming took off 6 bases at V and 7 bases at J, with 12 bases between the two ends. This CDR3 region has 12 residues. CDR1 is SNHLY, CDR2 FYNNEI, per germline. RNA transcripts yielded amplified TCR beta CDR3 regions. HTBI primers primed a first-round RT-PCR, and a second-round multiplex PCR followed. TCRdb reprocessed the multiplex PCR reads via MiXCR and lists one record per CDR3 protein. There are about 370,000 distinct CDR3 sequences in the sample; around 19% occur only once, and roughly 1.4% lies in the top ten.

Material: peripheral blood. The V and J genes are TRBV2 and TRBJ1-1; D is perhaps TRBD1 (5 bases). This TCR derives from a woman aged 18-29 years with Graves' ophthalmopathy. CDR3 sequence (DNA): TGTGCCAGCAGGGGAGGGGAAAATGAAGCTTTCTTT. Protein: CASRGGENEAFF. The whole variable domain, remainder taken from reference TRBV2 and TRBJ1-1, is EPEVTQTPSHQVTQMGQEVILRCVPISNHLYFYWYRQILGQKVEFLVSFYNNEISEKSEIFDDQFSVERPDGSNFTLKIRSTKLEDSAMYFCASRGGENEAFFGQGTRLTVV.